Described below is a single TCR beta chain sequence and its context. The antigen remains unidentified. A J-beta primer mix and a sample-barcoded 5' primer were used in a second PCR of about 7 to 12 cycles. Each CDR3 protein gets one entry after TCRdb re-called the 5' RACE reads with MiXCR. The sample has hundreds of thousands of distinct CDR3 sequences; more than 50% are singletons. The record originates from a study of blood T cells in healthy people across ages. The overall study: About one barcoded beta molecule per two T cells came from capture by template switching.

The germline CDR1 and CDR2 sequences are SGHKS and YYEKEE (reference sequence). V lost 2 bases, J lost 0 bases, and 14 bases lay in between. The CDR3 is 16 residues long. Study-wide results and caveats: When set beside aged donors, long-lived donors presented more naive CD4+ cells and higher diversity. Using unsorted PBMCs precluded a conclusive naive versus antigen-experienced comparison.

The receptor comes from a man aged 35 to 55 in good health. Material: blood. This chain connects TRBV5-5 to TRBJ1-1, with D possibly being TRBD1 (6 bases). The CDR3 sequence: CASSFTGRVMNTEAFF. The CDR3 coding sequence is TGTGCCAGCAGCTTTACAGGGAGGGTAATGAACACTGAAGCTTTCTTT.